Below, 10 T cell receptor beta chains from the same sample are listed, as sequenced in a study of tumor-infiltrating lymphocytes in primary liver carcinoma. Blood RNA was derived from unsorted whole blood, and germline DNA was extracted too. The investigators made TCR beta cDNA from about 0.45 ug total RNA, using a constant-region primer. Sequencing libraries for TCR beta derived from three nested multiplex PCR rounds that used slightly modified ARM-PCR. Amplification in the first two PCR rounds was performed using TRBV1-TRBV30 forward primers and a C-beta reverse primer for 10 cycles each. TCRdb re-called the multiplex PCR reads with MiXCR, one entry per CDR3 protein. This sample yields hundreds of thousands of distinct CDR3 sequences, of which about 62% are seen a single time; 9% to 10% belongs to the top ten. The sample comprised peripheral blood. All receptors derive from a middle-aged man with primary liver carcinoma and hepatitis B virus infection.

As for this clonotype: An end of the junction differs from the germline gene, which may be a read error. The rearrangement joins TRBV12-5 to TRBJ2-2, with D possibly being TRBD1 (7 bases). This CDR3 contains 15 residues. Germline assignment: CDR1 LGHNT and CDR2 FRNRAP. In DNA form, the CDR3 reads TGTGGTAGTGCCATCAGGGGGGAGAACACCGGGGAGCTGTTTTTT. Translated: CGSAIRGENTGELFF. The whole variable domain, filled in from reference TRBV12-5 and TRBJ2-2, reads DARVTQTPRHKVTEMGQEVTMRCQPILGHNTVFWYRQTMMQGLELLAYFRNRAPLDDSGMPKDRFSAEMPDATLATLKIQPSEPRDSAVYFCGSAIRGENTGELFFGEGSRLTVL.

This rearrangement joins TRBV5-1 to TRBJ2-3; 7 nucleotides align to TRBD1. Germline lookup yields CDR1 SGHRS and CDR2 YFSETQ. The CDR3 runs 14 residues. V lost 5 bases and J lost 6; bases outside the gene matches: 9. DNA for the CDR3: TGCGCCAGCAGGTACAGGGGATCAACGGATACGCAGTATTTT. Its translation: CASRYRGSTDTQYF.

A note on this clonotype: Germline is not matched at one junction end, which may reflect a read error. The J gene is TRBJ2-5, the V gene TRBV5-4; TRBD2 matches 9 bases. CDR3 size: 15 residues. Looked up from germline, CDR1 is SGHNT and CDR2 is YYREEE (reference sequence). CDR3 loop: CVSSPGGRAVETQYF. As DNA, the CDR3 is TGTGTCAGCAGCCCCGGCGGGAGGGCCGTAGAGACCCAGTACTTC.

This clonotype showed up just a few times. Since a much larger clone is just one base distant, this may be a read error. Lacking the conserved final phenylalanine or tryptophan, this CDR3 likely reflects a read error. V gene TRBV29-1 combines with J gene TRBJ2-1; TRBD2 matches at 9 bases. V was clipped by 6 bases and J by 7 bases; unmatched bases: 13. Germline CDR1 SQVTM, CDR2 ANQGSEA. The CDR3 covers 15 residues. In nucleotides, the CDR3 is TGCAGCGTCTTGGATTGGACCAGCGGGGGGAATGAGCAGTTCTCC. This codes for CSVLDWTSGGNEQFS.

A remark on this clonotype: A much larger clone differs from this one at a single base, so this may be a read error. The rearrangement links TRBV6-1 to TRBJ2-1; no firm D call. The V and J ends lost 7 bases and 10 bases respectively, with 14 bases between them. Germline CDR1 reads MNHNS; CDR2 reads SASEGT. This CDR3 has 12 residues. CDR3 nucleotide sequence: TGTGCCAGCACTGATCAGGTGGGAGAGCAGTTCTTC. This encodes CASTDQVGEQFF.

Ten or more counts support this clonotype. The gene calls are TRBV11-3 and TRBJ1-1, with 7 nucleotides matching TRBD1. Germline V gives CDR1 SGHNT, CDR2 YENEEA. This CDR3 contains 13 residues. The V and J ends lost 3 bases and 5 bases, in that order; junction bases with no gene match: 3. The CDR3 region has the DNA TGTGCCAGCAGCTTCTCGACAGGGACTGAAGCTTTCTTT. This gives the protein CASSFSTGTEAFF.

The genes are TRBV5-1 and TRBJ1-2; unclear D gene. Germline lookup yields CDR1 SGHRS and CDR2 YFSETQ. V gave up 1 base and J gave up 10 bases, with 11 bases separating them. The length of the CDR3 is 12 residues. CDR3 sequence reads: CASSLLWGDYTF. The CDR3 region has the DNA TGCGCCAGCAGCTTGCTGTGGGGAGACTACACCTTC.

Notes on this clonotype: One junction end does not reproduce the germline sequence, and a read error may be involved. The J gene is TRBJ2-2, the V gene TRBV6-5; tentatively, D is TRBD2 (5 bases). Germline CDR1 is MNHEY and CDR2 is SVGAGI. The CDR3 sequence is 13 residues long. The chain's CDR3 is CASFGGNTGELVF. The CDR3 DNA is TGTGCCAGCTTTGGAGGTAACACCGGGGAGCTGGTTTTT.

A remark on this clonotype: The junction departs from germline at one end; a sequencing error may be responsible. The V gene is TRBV5-4, the J gene TRBJ1-1; TRBD1 matches 7 bases. Germline CDR1 SGHNT, CDR2 YYREEE (reference sequence). The CDR3 spans 14 residues. CDR3 DNA: TGTGCCGGCAGCTTGGGACAGTTGAACACTGAAGCTTTCTTT. Amino acids: CAGSLGQLNTEAFF.

Comment on this clonotype: Being one base from a much bigger clone, this may be a read error. The V and J genes are TRBV4-1 and TRBJ1-1; a weak D match, TRBD1 (6 bases). Deletions cut 0 bases from V and 4 bases from J, with 21 bases between. Per the germline V gene, CDR1 is MGHRA and CDR2 is YSYEKL. The CDR3 extends over 18 amino acids. CDR3 DNA sequence: TGCGCCAGCAGCCAAGATGGGACGTGGCGGGGGGGCGTCACTGAAGCTTTCTTT. This codes for CASSQDGTWRGGVTEAFF.